A selection of T cell receptor beta chains follows, all from one sample in a study of shared clonotypes between healthy human individuals. TCRdb keeps only in-frame clones here, not all; method: immunoSEQ multiplex PCR. The repertoire has about 2.4 million clones, over 85% of them found once; the top ten carry about 0.13%. The sample was naive CD4+ T cells sorted from blood. The receptors were sampled from a man between 18 and 29 years old in good health. CDR3s include the opening cysteine and the closing phenylalanine or tryptophan. A D gene is named only where the DNA matches it firmly. The size entry is marked missing in some rows and otherwise reads once, few, many or a size class.

v_gene: TRBV29-1; d_gene: -; j_gene: TRBJ2-1; abundance: -; CDR3aa: CSAQGGHYNEQFF; CDR3nt: TGCAGCGCCCAGGGTGGGCACTACAATGAGCAGTTCTTC
v_gene: TRBV13; d_gene: -; j_gene: TRBJ1-4; abundance: -; CDR3aa: CASSYSQVAEEKLFF; CDR3nt: TGTGCCAGCAGCTACTCTCAGGTGGCGGAGGAAAAACTGTTTTTT
v_gene: TRBV10-3; d_gene: -; j_gene: TRBJ2-1; abundance: -; CDR3aa: CAISESWARGGNEQFF; CDR3nt: TGTGCCATCAGTGAGTCGTGGGCTAGGGGCGGCAATGAGCAGTTCTTC
v_gene: TRBV29-1; d_gene: -; j_gene: TRBJ2-5; abundance: -; CDR3aa: CSVGQGGGETQYF; CDR3nt: TGCAGCGTTGGCCAGGGAGGCGGGGAGACCCAGTACTTC
v_gene: TRBV5-1; d_gene: -; j_gene: TRBJ2-7; abundance: -; CDR3aa: CASRFRAGGDEQYF; CDR3nt: TGCGCCAGCAGATTCCGGGCCGGCGGCGACGAGCAGTACTTC
v_gene: TRBV30; d_gene: -; j_gene: TRBJ1-4; abundance: -; CDR3aa: CAWSPIGEDNEKLFF; CDR3nt: TGTGCCTGGAGTCCTATCGGGGAGGATAATGAAAAACTGTTTTTT
v_gene: TRBV19; d_gene: TRBD1; j_gene: TRBJ2-5; abundance: -; CDR3aa: CASSITGQGRETQYF; CDR3nt: TGTGCCAGTAGTATAACGGGACAGGGTAGGGAGACCCAGTACTTC
v_gene: TRBV20-1; d_gene: -; j_gene: TRBJ2-7; abundance: -; CDR3aa: CSASFAYEQYF; CDR3nt: TGCAGTGCTAGTTTTGCGTACGAGCAGTACTTC
v_gene: TRBV6-1; d_gene: -; j_gene: TRBJ1-2; abundance: -; CDR3aa: CASRDRQTNYGYTF; CDR3nt: TGTGCCAGCAGAGACCGACAGACTAACTATGGCTACACCTTC
v_gene: TRBV19; d_gene: -; j_gene: TRBJ2-4; abundance: -; CDR3aa: CASSIDRSVQYF; CDR3nt: TGTGCCAGTAGTATAGATCGGTCCGTTCAGTACTTC
v_gene: TRBV9; d_gene: TRBD1; j_gene: TRBJ1-1; abundance: -; CDR3aa: CASSVGQGEAFF; CDR3nt: TGTGCCAGCAGCGTAGGACAGGGAGAAGCTTTCTTT
v_gene: TRBV10-3; d_gene: TRBD2; j_gene: TRBJ2-1; abundance: -; CDR3aa: CAISESFSSGRAGEQFF; CDR3nt: TGTGCCATCAGTGAGTCCTTCTCTAGCGGGAGGGCCGGTGAGCAGTTCTTC
v_gene: TRBV6-5; d_gene: TRBD2; j_gene: TRBJ2-1; abundance: -; CDR3aa: CASRTSAYNEQFF; CDR3nt: TGTGCCAGCCGGACTAGTGCCTACAATGAGCAGTTCTTC
v_gene: TRBV5-1; d_gene: -; j_gene: TRBJ1-4; abundance: -; CDR3aa: CASSLGGASSTNEKLFF; CDR3nt: TGCGCCAGCAGCTTGGGTGGGGCAAGTTCAACTAATGAAAAACTGTTTTTT
v_gene: TRBV6-5; d_gene: -; j_gene: TRBJ1-2; abundance: once; CDR3aa: CASSYSTYGYTF; CDR3nt: TGTGCCAGCAGTTACTCAACCTATGGCTACACCTTC
v_gene: TRBV27; d_gene: -; j_gene: TRBJ2-7; abundance: -; CDR3aa: CASSTPGRYEQYF; CDR3nt: TGTGCCAGCAGTACACCGGGACGGTACGAGCAGTACTTC
v_gene: TRBV7-2; d_gene: -; j_gene: TRBJ2-1; abundance: -; CDR3aa: CASSLGVQRNEQFF; CDR3nt: TGTGCCAGCAGCCTGGGCGTGCAGCGCAATGAGCAGTTCTTC
v_gene: TRBV5-6; d_gene: -; j_gene: TRBJ2-2; abundance: -; CDR3aa: CASSLRQLNTGELFF; CDR3nt: TGTGCCAGCAGCTTAAGACAGCTGAACACCGGGGAGCTGTTTTTT
v_gene: TRBV2; d_gene: -; j_gene: TRBJ2-5; abundance: -; CDR3aa: CASSLATETQYF; CDR3nt: TGTGCCAGCAGTCTAGCTACGGAGACCCAGTACTTC
v_gene: TRBV27; d_gene: TRBD1; j_gene: TRBJ1-4; abundance: -; CDR3aa: CASSIRGTGYEKLFF; CDR3nt: TGTGCCAGCAGTATTCGGGGGACAGGGTACGAAAAACTGTTTTTT
v_gene: TRBV5-6; d_gene: -; j_gene: TRBJ2-6; abundance: -; CDR3aa: CASSLRRTGANVLTF; CDR3nt: TGTGCCAGCAGCTTGCGGAGGACTGGGGCCAACGTCCTGACTTTC
v_gene: TRBV28; d_gene: TRBD1; j_gene: TRBJ1-5; abundance: -; CDR3aa: CASLGTGRPQHF; CDR3nt: TGTGCCAGCCTAGGGACAGGGAGGCCCCAGCATTTT
v_gene: TRBV19; d_gene: -; j_gene: TRBJ1-5; abundance: -; CDR3aa: CASSLPIVPYSNQPQHF; CDR3nt: TGTGCCAGTAGCCTCCCGATAGTCCCGTATAGCAATCAGCCCCAGCATTTT
v_gene: TRBV19; d_gene: -; j_gene: TRBJ1-1; abundance: -; CDR3aa: CASSIRENTEAFF; CDR3nt: TGTGCCAGTAGTATACGGGAGAACACTGAAGCTTTCTTT
v_gene: TRBV7-9; d_gene: -; j_gene: TRBJ2-1; abundance: -; CDR3aa: CASSLTGTPTNEQFF; CDR3nt: TGTGCCAGCAGCTTAACCGGGACTCCGACCAATGAGCAGTTCTTC